This T cell receptor beta chain was identified during a study of blood T cells in healthy people across ages. Findings and limits, study-wide: Shifts in expanded clonotypes may have been confounded by donor CMV status, which was unknown.

CDR3 length equals 18 residues. In germline, CDR1 is SGHTA, CDR2 FQGTGA. V was pared by 1 base and J by 1 base, with 14 bases between. PCR was performed a second time for 7 to 11 cycles using a sample-barcoded 5' primer and a J-beta primer mix. TCRdb called the 5' RACE reads again in MiXCR, with one record for every CDR3 protein. The sample includes more than 450,000 distinct CDR3 sequences, about 29% of them seen just once. Regarding this clonotype: Its antigen is still unknown.

These sequences were also reported in another study, on T cells of mothers and their children. That report notes: Extracted RNA, in its entirety, went into cDNA synthesis at 1.5 ug per 15 ul. Each mother gave over 8 million TCR beta CDR3 reads; each child, about 2.9 million.

V gene TRBV7-3 combines with J gene TRBJ2-6; a weak D match, TRBD1 (6 bases). The clonotype originates from a boy aged 2 to 9 in good health. Sequencing was done on a sample of blood. Here the CDR3 reads CASSLRGRGLSGANVLTF. In DNA form, the CDR3 reads TGTGCCAGCAGCTTAAGGGGCAGGGGTTTATCTGGGGCCAACGTCCTGACTTTC.